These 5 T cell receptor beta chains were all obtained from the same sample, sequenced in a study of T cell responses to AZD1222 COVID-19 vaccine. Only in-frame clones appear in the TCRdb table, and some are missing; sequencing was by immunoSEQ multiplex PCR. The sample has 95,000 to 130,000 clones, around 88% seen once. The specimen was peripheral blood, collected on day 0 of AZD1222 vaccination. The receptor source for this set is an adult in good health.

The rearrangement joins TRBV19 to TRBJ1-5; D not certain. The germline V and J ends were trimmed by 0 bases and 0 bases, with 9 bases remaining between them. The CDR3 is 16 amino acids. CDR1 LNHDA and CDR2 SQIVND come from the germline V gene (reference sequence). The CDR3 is CASSIEGLDSNQPQHF. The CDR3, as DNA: TGTGCCAGTAGTATAGAAGGTTTGGATAGCAATCAGCCCCAGCATTTT.

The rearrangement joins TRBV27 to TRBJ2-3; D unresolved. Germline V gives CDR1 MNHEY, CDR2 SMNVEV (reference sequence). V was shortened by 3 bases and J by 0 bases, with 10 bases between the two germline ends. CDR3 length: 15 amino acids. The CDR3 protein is CASSFLAASTDTQYF. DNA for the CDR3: TGTGCCAGCAGTTTTTTAGCAGCTAGCACAGATACGCAGTATTTT.

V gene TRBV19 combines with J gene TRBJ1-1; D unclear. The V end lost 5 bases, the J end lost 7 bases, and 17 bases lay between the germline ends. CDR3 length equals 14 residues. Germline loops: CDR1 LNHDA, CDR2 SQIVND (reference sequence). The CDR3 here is CASSAGPARREAFF. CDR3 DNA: TGTGCCAGTAGTGCCGGACCAGCGCGACGTGAAGCTTTCTTT.

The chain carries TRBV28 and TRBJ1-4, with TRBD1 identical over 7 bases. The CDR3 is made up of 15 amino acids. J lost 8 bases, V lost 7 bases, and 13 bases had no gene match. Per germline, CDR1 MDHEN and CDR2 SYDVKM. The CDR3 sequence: CASNRPGGVSEKLFF. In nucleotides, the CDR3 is TGTGCCAGCAACCGCCCAGGGGGAGTTAGCGAAAAACTGTTTTTT.

CDR3 loop: CASSFIGTGSQYEQYF. The CDR3 region has the DNA TGTGCCAGCAGCTTTATCGGGACAGGCTCTCAATACGAGCAGTACTTC. This chain connects TRBV5-5 to TRBJ2-7; 8 bases fit TRBD1. J gave up 4 bases and V 2 bases, and 11 bases lay outside the gene matches. Germline V lookup: CDR1 SGHKS, CDR2 YYEKEE (reference sequence). This CDR3 has 16 amino acids.